There are a few counts of the clone carrying this T cell receptor beta chain. Its antigen remains unknown. These data come from a study of beta chain features in type 1 diabetes. Turning to the study itself: Across every sample, about 100 million sorted cells were examined in total.

The investigators reverse transcribed all of the isolated RNA, so they sequenced expressed TCRB transcripts. Produced via immunoSEQ multiplex PCR; TCRdb's table is partial and in-frame only. The repertoire consists of under 950,000 clones, with roughly 15% occurring once and the leading ten covering 0.02% to 0.025%. This CDR3 is 14 amino acids long. Looked up from germline, CDR1 is SGHTA and CDR2 is FQGNSA. V was cut by 8 bases and J by 4 bases, with 16 bases left in between. Study outcomes and limitations: Any role of HLA type in TCRB rearrangement remained unresolved here.

J is TRBJ2-3 and V is TRBV7-2; the D gene is possibly TRBD1 (6 bases). The clonotype originates from a woman between 18 and 29 years old in good health. The specimen sequenced was naive CD4+ T cells from blood. CDR3 in DNA: TGTGCCAGCGGGGGCCCTCAGGAGGCAGATACGCAGTATTTT. Amino acids: CASGGPQEADTQYF. The entire variable domain, with the rest obtained from reference TRBV7-2 and TRBJ2-3, is as follows: GAGVSQSPSNKVTEKGKDVELRCDPISGHTALYWYRQSLGQGLEFLIYFQGNSAPDKSGLPSDRFSAERTGGSVSTLTIQRTQQEDSAVYLCASGGPQEADTQYFGPGTRLTVL.